One sample yielded the 23 T cell receptor beta chains listed below, sequenced in a study of cytotoxic CD8 clonotypes in ibrutinib-treated CLL. Generated by immunoSEQ multiplex PCR, the TCRdb table keeps only in-frame clones and is missing some. Of roughly 110,000 clones in the sample, 58% were seen once. The source material was PBMCs, sampled after 24 months of ibrutinib treatment. These receptors originate from a human donor with chronic lymphocytic leukemia.

This chain links TRBV21-1 with TRBJ2-7; the DNA was not used to check the table's D call, TRBD2. TRBV21-1 is assigned pseudogene status. The length of the CDR3 is 12 residues. The CDR3 nucleotides read TGTGCCAGCAGCAGGTTGAGGTACGAGCAGTACTTC. This sequence encodes CASSRLRYEQYF.

The rearrangement links TRBV7-8 to TRBJ1-1; possibly TRBD1 for D (6 bases). There are 16 residues in the CDR3. The ends were cut back, 2 bases at V and 1 base at J, with 14 bases in the middle. CDR1 SGHVS and CDR2 FQNEAQ come from the germline V gene. In DNA form, the CDR3 reads TGTGCCAGCAGCTTACAGTCTCGACAGGCGAACACTGAAGCTTTCTTT. Translating gives CASSLQSRQANTEAFF. Using reference TRBV7-8 and TRBJ1-1 for the parts outside the CDR3, the full variable domain is GAGVSQSPRYKVAKRGQDVALRCDPISGHVSLFWYQQALGQGPEFLTYFQNEAQLDKSGLPSDRFFAERPEGSVSTLKIQRTQQEDSAVYLCASSLQSRQANTEAFFGQGTRLTVV.

Only a few counts were recorded for this clone. The J gene is TRBJ1-6, the V gene TRBV25-1; 10 nucleotides agree with TRBD1. After removal of 7 bases from V and 10 bases from J, the junction contained 7 bases not matched to a gene. CDR3 length equals 14 residues. Germline CDR1 and CDR2: MGHDK and SYGVNS. CDR3 loop: CASTRTGGGSPLHF. CDR3 coding DNA: TGTGCCAGCACTCGGACAGGGGGGGGCTCACCCCTCCACTTT.

The rearrangement joins TRBV30 to TRBJ2-3; a possible D gene is TRBD2 (5 bases). Trimming stripped 2 bases from V and 2 bases from J, with 11 bases between. This CDR3 comprises 14 residues. CDR1 and CDR2 from the germline V gene are GTSNPN and SVGIG (reference sequence). The CDR3 bases are TGTGCCTGGAGTATCGAGGGCTTCACAGATACGCAGTATTTT. This translates into CAWSIEGFTDTQYF.

This clone has at least ten counts. This sequence joins TRBV5-4 and TRBJ1-1, with D perhaps TRBD1 (5 bases). CDR1 and CDR2 from the germline V gene are SGHNT and YYREEE (reference sequence). CDR3 length equals 12 residues. Trimming stripped 0 bases from V and 8 bases from J, with 8 bases between. The CDR3 sequence is CASSLGGVEAFF. As DNA, the CDR3 is TGTGCCAGCAGCTTGGGGGGCGTAGAAGCTTTCTTT.

This chain joins TRBV5-6 and TRBJ2-2, with D hard to call. Between the trimmed V and J ends, which lost 0 bases and 8 bases, there was a span of 8 bases. Germline V gene data show CDR1 as SGHDT and CDR2 as YYEEEE. This CDR3 has 13 residues. For the CDR3, the DNA is TGTGCCAGCAGCTTGGCCTCTAGTGGGGAGCTGTTTTTT. As protein: CASSLASSGELFF.

In its sample, this clone was seen once. The J gene is TRBJ2-1, the V gene TRBV6-6; 7 nucleotides line up with TRBD1. The CDR3 runs 14 residues. V was clipped by 4 bases and J by 9 bases; unmatched bases: 9. Germline CDR1 reads MNHNY; CDR2 reads SVGAGI (reference sequence). This CDR3 is CASSFYTGAGEQFF. CDR3 nucleotide sequence: TGTGCCAGCAGTTTCTACACAGGGGCGGGTGAGCAGTTCTTC.

V and J are TRBV9 and TRBJ2-7; 9 bases map to TRBD1. CDR1 and CDR2 from the germline V gene are SGDLS and YYNGEE. The ends lost 1 base at V and 5 bases at J; junction bases unmatched: 4. The CDR3 length is 14 residues. The CDR3 coding sequence is TGTGCCAGCAGCGTAAGAGACAGGGGGAACGAGCAGTACTTC. Residues: CASSVRDRGNEQYF.

The genes are TRBV9 and TRBJ1-5; no firm D call. V was trimmed by 3 bases and J by 0 bases, leaving 16 bases between them. CDR3 length equals 17 residues. Germline V gives CDR1 SGDLS, CDR2 YYNGEE. As DNA, the CDR3 is TGTGCCAGCAGCGATAAGGAAGGGCAGTATAGCAATCAGCCCCAGCATTTT. It specifies CASSDKEGQYSNQPQHF.

This sequence joins TRBV4-1 and TRBJ1-3; D remains unclear. CDR3 length: 14 amino acids. Trimming cost V 5 bases and J 4 bases, with 12 bases left between them. Germline CDR1 and CDR2: MGHRA and YSYEKL. The CDR3: CASSDPRFGNTIYF. CDR3 coding DNA: TGCGCCAGCAGCGATCCTCGCTTCGGAAACACCATATATTTT.

The table lists this clone with a few counts. The rearrangement joins TRBV30 to TRBJ2-7, with D possibly being TRBD1 or TRBD2 (5 bases each). The V and J ends lost 2 bases and 9 bases respectively, with 32 bases between them. The CDR3 consists of 18 residues. Germline lookup yields CDR1 GTSNPN and CDR2 SVGIG (reference sequence). CDR3 in DNA: TGTGCCTGGAGTCCCAACCGGGACCTTACGTTAATTCCTGGAGGGCAGTACTTC. It codes for CAWSPNRDLTLIPGGQYF.

The chain uses TRBV5-6 and TRBJ2-5; 10 bases align to TRBD2. CDR1 and CDR2 from the germline V gene are SGHDT and YYEEEE. Trimming removed 4 bases from V and 5 bases from J; junction bases left unmatched: 8. The CDR3 is 15 residues long. The CDR3 loop is CASSHKGLALETQYF. CDR3 coding DNA: TGTGCCAGCAGCCACAAGGGACTAGCGCTCGAGACCCAGTACTTC.

This clone was detected only a few times. CDR3 nucleotide sequence: TGCGCCAGCAGCTTGGGGCTTGGCAATCAGCCCCAGCATTTT. Its translation is CASSLGLGNQPQHF. V usage is TRBV5-1 and J usage is TRBJ1-5; D ambiguous. This CDR3 is built from 14 residues. The germline V gene encodes CDR1 SGHRS and CDR2 YFSETQ. V lost 0 bases and J 2 bases, leaving 6 bases between the germline ends.

The gene calls are TRBV29-1 and TRBJ2-7; possible D gene TRBD2, 5 bases. This CDR3 is built from 13 residues. V dropped 1 base and J dropped 4 bases, with 11 bases sitting between them. CDR1 is SQVTM and CDR2 is ANQGSEA in the germline V gene. The CDR3 region has the DNA TGCAGCGTTGAAGCAGGAGGAAATTACGAGCAGTACTTC. Residues: CSVEAGGNYEQYF.

This rearrangement joins TRBV30 to TRBJ2-4, with D possibly TRBD1 on 6 matching bases. Germline-derived CDR1 and CDR2 are GTSNPN and SVGIG (reference sequence). CDR3 length: 13 residues. Between the trimmed V and J ends, which lost 5 bases and 1 base, there was a span of 9 bases. The CDR3 reads CAWAQGAKNIQYF. In DNA, the CDR3 is TGTGCCTGGGCCCAGGGGGCCAAAAACATTCAGTACTTC.

The count of this clone is one. CDR3 residues: CARRKENTGELFF. Written as DNA, the CDR3 is TGTGCTCGGAGGAAAGAGAACACCGGGGAGCTGTTTTTT. V gene TRBV30 combines with J gene TRBJ2-2; D perhaps matches TRBD2 (5 bases). From germline, CDR1 is GTSNPN and CDR2 SVGIG (reference sequence). This CDR3 is 13 amino acids long.

This clone was detected only a few times. CDR3 DNA sequence: TGTGCCAGCAGCAAACAGGGGGCGGAGGAGCTGTTTTTT. This gives the protein CASSKQGAEELFF. The chain couples TRBV21-1 to TRBJ2-2; no DNA check was done on the table's D call, TRBD1. TRBV21-1 is marked as a pseudogene. The CDR3 spans 13 residues.

This clone was counted between two and nine times. The V gene is TRBV12-2, the J gene TRBJ2-1; TRBD2 was called by the table and not checked on the DNA. TRBV12-2 is an annotated pseudogene. This CDR3 has 18 amino acids. CDR3 residues: CASRLTPALQEGHHEQFF. CDR3 sequence (DNA): TGTGCAAGTCGCCTAACCCCTGCACTTCAGGAGGGGCACCATGAGCAGTTCTTC.

The chain recombines TRBV4-1 with TRBJ1-1; D unresolved. Germline V lookup: CDR1 MGHRA, CDR2 YSYEKL. The CDR3 spans 13 residues. Deletions cut 1 base from V and 5 bases from J, with 8 bases between. The CDR3 region is CASSQGEVTEAFF. DNA of the CDR3: TGCGCCAGCAGCCAAGGCGAGGTGACTGAAGCTTTCTTT.

This clone has just one count. DNA of the CDR3: TGCGCCAGCAGCTTGGCTACGCTAGCGGGGAGCTACAATGAGCAGTTCTTC. Its translation: CASSLATLAGSYNEQFF. The rearrangement links TRBV5-1 to TRBJ2-1; 9 nucleotides line up with TRBD2. V lost 0 bases, J lost 3 bases, and 7 bases stayed unmatched. CDR1 is SGHRS, CDR2 YFSETQ, per germline. This CDR3 is built from 17 residues.

This chain joins TRBV14 and TRBJ2-5; 7 bases match TRBD1. The length of the CDR3 is 14 residues. Germline assignment: CDR1 SGHDN and CDR2 FVKESK. The ends lost 4 bases at V and 5 bases at J; junction bases unmatched: 7. DNA of the CDR3: TGTGCCAGCAGCCTGCCCCGGGACAGTGAGACCCAGTACTTC. Its translation: CASSLPRDSETQYF. The variable domain in full, completed from reference TRBV14 and TRBJ2-5, reads EAGVTQFPSHSVIEKGQTVTLRCDPISGHDNLYWYRRVMGKEIKFLLHFVKESKQDESGMPNNRFLAERTGGTYSTLKVQPAELEDSGVYFCASSLPRDSETQYFGPGTRLLVL.

V is TRBV7-3 and J is TRBJ2-1; either TRBD1 or TRBD2 may supply D (5 bases each). The CDR3 has 13 residues. CDR1 and CDR2 from the germline V gene are SGHTA and FQGTGA. V was clipped by 5 bases and J by 8 bases, with 13 bases between them. The CDR3 coding sequence is TGTGCCAGCAGCCTCAAACGGGGACATGAGCAGTTCTTC. It codes for CASSLKRGHEQFF.

Only one count was recorded for this clone. The chain is built from TRBV29-1 and TRBJ2-3; D gene uncertain. The CDR3 contains 13 residues. Germline CDR1 SQVTM, CDR2 ANQGSEA. Trimming removed 3 bases at V and 5 bases at J, with 12 bases between. CDR3 in DNA: TGCAGCGTTGATCTCTTTAGGCGAGATACGCAGTATTTT. Translated, it gives CSVDLFRRDTQYF.